Shown below are 32 T cell receptor beta chains from a single sample sequenced in a study of shared clonotypes between healthy human individuals. TCRdb's copy holds only in-frame clones and misses some; the assay was immunoSEQ multiplex PCR. The sample yields about 680,000 clones, about 91% seen once. The naive CD8 subset, CD45RO-negative cells positively selected for CCR7, excluded terminally differentiated effector memory CD45RA+ cells. Sequencing used naive CD8+ T cells sorted from blood. These receptors all stem from a man aged 25-45 years in good health.

This clone was seen a single time. The rearrangement joins TRBV28 to TRBJ2-3, with TRBD1 as a possible D gene (6 bases). This CDR3 is built from 15 residues. Trimming stripped 5 bases from V and 3 bases from J, with 15 bases between. Germline V gives CDR1 MDHEN, CDR2 SYDVKM. The CDR3 DNA reads as TGTGCCAGCAGTCCCGGACAGCTTGTTACAGATACGCAGTATTTT. It specifies CASSPGQLVTDTQYF.

The genes are TRBV29-1 and TRBJ2-3, with 10 bases lining up with TRBD2. The V gene's germline CDR1 is SQVTM and CDR2 ANQGSEA. The ends lost 1 base at V and 2 bases at J; junction bases unmatched: 3. The CDR3 is 15 residues long. CDR3 DNA: TGCAGCGTTGAAGGGACTAGCGGTCTCACAGATACGCAGTATTTT. Its protein product is CSVEGTSGLTDTQYF.

The chain employs TRBV2 and TRBJ1-2, with TRBD1 matching 11 bases. There are 18 residues in the CDR3. Losses at the gene ends were 4 bases for V and 8 bases for J; bases not matched to a gene: 18. CDR1 SNHLY and CDR2 FYNNEI come from the germline V gene. The CDR3 DNA sequence: TGTGCCAGCAGTGTAAGCGGGGACAGGGGGTCCCTCCTGGACGGCTACACCTTC. Amino acids: CASSVSGDRGSLLDGYTF.

CDR3 sequence: CASSSLGTDTQYF. CDR3 in DNA: TGTGCCAGCAGTTCATTAGGTACAGATACGCAGTATTTT. The chain recombines TRBV6-5 with TRBJ2-3; D unresolved. The V end was cut by 4 bases, the J end by 3 bases, with 8 bases between. The length of the CDR3 is 13 residues. Germline values: CDR1 MNHEY, CDR2 SVGAGI.

This clone was seen a few times. V usage is TRBV5-4 and J usage is TRBJ1-2; D perhaps matches TRBD1 (6 bases). This CDR3 spans 12 amino acids. Trimming pared 3 bases from V and 6 bases from J, leaving 9 bases between. Germline V gene lookup returns CDR1 SGHNT and CDR2 YYREEE (reference sequence). The CDR3 coding sequence is TGTGCCAGCAGCTCAGGGGAAAATGGCTACACCTTC. It codes for CASSSGENGYTF.

The gene calls are TRBV6-1 and TRBJ2-7, with TRBD1 matching 7 bases. CDR3 length equals 13 residues. Germline assignment: CDR1 MNHNS and CDR2 SASEGT. Unmatched junction bases numbered 3, after V lost 4 bases and J lost 3 bases. The CDR3 here is CASSATGVYEQYF. As DNA, the CDR3 is TGTGCCAGCAGTGCTACAGGGGTCTACGAGCAGTACTTC.

The chain joins TRBV2 to TRBJ2-7, with D possibly TRBD1 on 6 matching bases. The CDR3 extends over 16 amino acids. Germline V lookup: CDR1 SNHLY, CDR2 FYNNEI. V lost 4 bases, J lost 1 base, and 17 bases lay in between. The CDR3 is CASSGGRGLDSYEQYF. The DNA of the CDR3 is TGTGCCAGCAGTGGGGGCAGGGGCTTGGATTCCTACGAGCAGTACTTC.

This clone was observed once. The V gene is TRBV2, the J gene TRBJ2-7; 9 bases align to TRBD2. Looked up from germline, CDR1 is SNHLY and CDR2 is FYNNEI. With 1 base clipped from V and 4 bases from J, the junction kept 5 bases outside the gene matches. This CDR3 has 15 amino acids. The CDR3 DNA is TGTGCCAGCAGTGAAGTATTAGCGGGAGCGTACGAGCAGTACTTC. This translates into CASSEVLAGAYEQYF.

The V and J genes are TRBV28 and TRBJ2-5, with D tentatively TRBD2 (5 bases). The DNA matches TRBJ2-7 better at its end, which makes the J call doubtful. The CDR3 loop spans 15 amino acids. From germline, CDR1 is MDHEN and CDR2 SYDVKM. The CDR3 nucleotides are TGTGCCAGCAGTTCCCTCAGGACTCCGCCGGCCGAGCAGTACTTC. This translates into CASSSLRTPPAEQYF.

The chain uses TRBV7-6 and TRBJ2-7; D gene uncertain. Germline V gives CDR1 SGHVS, CDR2 FNYEAQ. Trimming left V 2 bases short and J 5 bases short, with 7 bases between. CDR3 length: 12 residues. CDR3: CASSLMLDEQYF. The DNA of the CDR3 is TGTGCCAGCAGCTTAATGCTGGACGAGCAGTACTTC.

This chain joins TRBV7-2 and TRBJ2-3, with 11 positions matching TRBD2. Germline CDR1 reads SGHTA; CDR2 reads FQGNSA. J gave up 9 bases and V 2 bases, and 7 bases lay outside the gene matches. The CDR3 spans 15 residues. As DNA, the CDR3 is TGTGCCAGCAGCTTACCAACTAGCGGGAGTGACACGCAGTATTTT. It codes for CASSLPTSGSDTQYF.

The chain has TRBV18 and TRBJ2-7; 10 bases fit TRBD1. Unmatched junction bases numbered 6, after V lost 3 bases and J lost 4 bases. Germline CDR1 and CDR2: KGHSH and LQKENI. This CDR3 region has 15 residues. The CDR3 sequence is CASSPSDRGLYEQYF. CDR3 nucleotide sequence: TGTGCCAGCTCACCTTCCGACAGGGGGCTGTACGAGCAGTACTTC.

This chain connects TRBV15 to TRBJ1-4; a weak D match, TRBD1 (6 bases). The germline V gene has CDR1 LNHNV and CDR2 YYDKDF (reference sequence). This CDR3 region has 14 residues. V was clipped by 0 bases and J by 8 bases, with 10 bases between them. CDR3 nucleotides: TGTGCCACCAGCAGAGATCGGGGGGCAGAAAAACTGTTTTTT. Amino acids: CATSRDRGAEKLFF.

The chain links TRBV11-3 to TRBJ2-5, with 11 positions matching TRBD2. The CDR3 runs 19 residues. Trimming removed 5 bases from V and 1 base from J; junction bases left unmatched: 15. CDR1 is SGHNT and CDR2 is YENEEA in the germline V gene. CDR3 in DNA: TGTGCCAGCAGCCCCTACACCTCCGGGACTAGCGGTTTCCAAGAGACCCAGTACTTC. This encodes CASSPYTSGTSGFQETQYF.

This chain links TRBV28 with TRBJ2-7; 12 positions agree with TRBD1. With V trimmed by 3 bases and J by 7 bases, 13 bases remained unmatched. CDR3 length: 17 amino acids. Germline CDR1 is MDHEN and CDR2 is SYDVKM. CDR3 bases: TGTGCCAGCAGTTTTGGGGACCGGGGACAGGGGGCGGGAGAGCAGTACTTC. Translation gives CASSFGDRGQGAGEQYF.

J is TRBJ2-1 and V is TRBV11-2; the D is unclear. This CDR3 comprises 15 residues. V was cut by 7 bases and J by 0 bases, with 13 bases left in between. Germline V lookup: CDR1 SGHAT, CDR2 FQNNGV. The CDR3 region has the DNA TGTGCCAGCACCGTTGTTAGGAGCTCCTACAATGAGCAGTTCTTC. Protein: CASTVVRSSYNEQFF. Filled out from reference TRBV11-2 and TRBJ2-1, the complete variable domain reads EAGVAQSPRYKIIEKRQSVAFWCNPISGHATLYWYQQILGQGPKLLIQFQNNGVVDDSQLPKDRFSAERLKGVDSTLKIQPAKLEDSAVYLCASTVVRSSYNEQFFGPGTRLTVL.

The V and J genes are TRBV10-1 and TRBJ2-7, with TRBD2 matching over 7 bases. V trimming: 4 bases; J trimming: 2 bases; junction bases outside the gene matches: 2. Germline CDR1 and CDR2: WNHNN and SYGVQD (reference sequence). This CDR3 has 13 amino acids. The DNA of the CDR3 is TGCGCCAGCAGTGCGGGGGGAACCTACGAGCAGTACTTC. This sequence encodes CASSAGGTYEQYF.

The chain couples TRBV7-8 to TRBJ2-1, with 10 bases identical to TRBD2. V trimming: 5 bases; J trimming: 0 bases; junction bases outside the gene matches: 16. Germline V lookup: CDR1 SGHVS, CDR2 FQNEAQ. The CDR3 has 20 amino acids. In nucleotides, the CDR3 is TGTGCCAGCAGCCCTCTGGGGGTAGCGGGAGGCTTGAGCTCCTACAATGAGCAGTTCTTC. Protein product: CASSPLGVAGGLSSYNEQFF.

The chain's CDR3 is CASSPDLGQGNEQFF. The CDR3 DNA reads as TGTGCCAGCAGCCCGGACTTGGGTCAGGGCAATGAGCAGTTCTTC. The gene calls are TRBV7-2 and TRBJ2-1; D may correspond to TRBD1 or TRBD2 (5 bases each). This CDR3 comprises 15 residues. The germline V gene has CDR1 SGHTA and CDR2 FQGNSA. V lost 5 bases to trimming and J lost 6 bases, with 17 bases between them.

V usage is TRBV9 and J usage is TRBJ2-5; 8 bases line up with TRBD2. Germline V gives CDR1 SGDLS, CDR2 YYNGEE. J was trimmed by 5 bases and V by 4 bases; bases with no gene match: 13. The CDR3 covers 16 residues. CDR3 in amino acids: CASSPANSGRYETQYF. Here the CDR3 DNA reads TGTGCCAGCAGCCCCGCTAACAGCGGGAGATACGAGACCCAGTACTTC.

The V and J genes are TRBV28 and TRBJ2-1; 7 bases map to TRBD1. The trim removed 6 bases at V and 8 bases at J, leaving 13 bases unmatched. Per the germline V gene, CDR1 is MDHEN and CDR2 is SYDVKM. The CDR3 is made up of 15 amino acids. The CDR3 sequence is CASSSPRQGLDEQFF. DNA for the CDR3: TGTGCCAGCAGCTCCCCCCGACAGGGTCTCGATGAGCAGTTCTTC.

The chain employs TRBV19 and TRBJ2-2; D may be TRBD2 (5 bases). This CDR3 is built from 13 residues. Germline CDR1 and CDR2: LNHDA and SQIVND (reference sequence). V dropped 8 bases and J dropped 1 base, with 8 bases sitting between them. The CDR3 loop reads CASCEGNTGELFF. The CDR3 DNA sequence: TGTGCCAGTTGCGAGGGGAACACCGGGGAGCTGTTTTTT. Together with reference TRBV19 and TRBJ2-2, the CDR3 gives the full variable domain: DGGITQSPKYLFRKEGQNVTLSCEQNLNHDAMYWYRQDPGQGLRLIYYSQIVNDFQKGDIAEGYSVSREKKESFPLTVTSAQKNPTAFYLCASCEGNTGELFFGEGSRLTVL.

The chain is built from TRBV28 and TRBJ1-2; D may be TRBD1 (6 bases). The CDR3 has 14 amino acids. The germline CDR1 and CDR2 sequences are MDHEN and SYDVKM. Trimming removed 3 bases from V and 6 bases from J, with 14 bases in between. CDR3 sequence reads: CASSFSPGDHGYTF. The CDR3 DNA is TGTGCCAGCAGTTTCTCCCCAGGGGACCATGGCTACACCTTC.

CDR3 region: CASSYSSGNYEQYF. The DNA of the CDR3 is TGTGCCAGCAGTTACTCGTCAGGGAACTACGAGCAGTACTTC. This chain joins TRBV6-6 and TRBJ2-7; TRBD1 is a possible D gene (5 bases). The V and J ends lost 0 bases and 3 bases respectively, with 9 bases between them. Germline values: CDR1 MNHNY, CDR2 SVGAGI (reference sequence). The CDR3 extends over 14 amino acids.

This chain connects TRBV13 to TRBJ2-7, with no clear D. CDR1 is PRHDT, CDR2 FYEKMQ, per germline (reference sequence). With 2 bases removed from V and 3 bases from J, the gap between germline ends came to 11 bases. The CDR3 consists of 14 residues. The CDR3, as DNA: TGTGCCAGCAGCTTACTTCGTCTAGGCTACGAGCAGTACTTC. Protein: CASSLLRLGYEQYF.

The V call is TRBV6-5, the J call TRBJ1-5, with a weak D call TRBD1 (6 bases). The CDR3 covers 14 residues. Per the germline V gene, CDR1 is MNHEY and CDR2 is SVGAGI. Trimming cost V 5 bases and J 5 bases, with 13 bases left between them. Written as DNA, the CDR3 is TGTGCCAGCAGTCACGAAGGGGGAGATCAGCCCCAGCATTTT. Protein sequence: CASSHEGGDQPQHF.

The rearrangement joins TRBV10-2 to TRBJ2-1; TRBD2 aligns across 10 bases. Germline V gene lookup returns CDR1 WSHSY and CDR2 SAAADI. The CDR3 spans 15 residues. V lost 2 bases, J lost 4 bases, and 2 bases stayed unmatched. This CDR3 reads CASSETSGAYNEQFF. As DNA, the CDR3 is TGCGCCAGCAGTGAGACTAGCGGGGCTTACAATGAGCAGTTCTTC.

The rearrangement uses TRBV6-5 and TRBJ1-3, with D tentatively TRBD1 (6 bases). Germline CDR1 reads MNHEY; CDR2 reads SVGAGI. V lost 6 bases to trimming and J lost 0 bases, with 9 bases between them. The CDR3 is 14 residues long. This CDR3 reads CASSQTGSGNTIYF. CDR3 nucleotides: TGTGCCAGCAGCCAGACAGGCTCTGGAAACACCATATATTTT.

The J gene is TRBJ2-1, the V gene TRBV27, with D perhaps assigned TRBD1 or TRBD2 (6 bases each). V was pared by 5 bases and J by 3 bases, with 14 bases between. The CDR3 consists of 15 residues. Germline V gives CDR1 MNHEY, CDR2 SMNVEV (reference sequence). The CDR3 reads CASSPLGGHYNEQFF. DNA of the CDR3: TGTGCCAGCAGTCCGCTAGGGGGGCACTACAATGAGCAGTTCTTC.

The chain is built from TRBV29-1 and TRBJ2-7, with 7 positions matching TRBD1. With 1 base clipped from V and 2 bases from J, the junction kept 5 bases outside the gene matches. This CDR3 spans 14 amino acids. CDR1 and CDR2 (germline): SQVTM, ANQGSEA. Here the CDR3 DNA reads TGCAGCGTTGAAGGCCGGGACAGTACCTACGAGCAGTACTTC. Protein sequence: CSVEGRDSTYEQYF.

V gene TRBV27 combines with J gene TRBJ2-4, with 11 bases fitting TRBD1. V trimming: 4 bases; J trimming: 8 bases; junction bases outside the gene matches: 7. CDR3 size: 15 residues. Germline lookup yields CDR1 MNHEY and CDR2 SMNVEV (reference sequence). The CDR3 here is CASSSPGQGVYIQYF. The CDR3 nucleotides are TGTGCCAGCAGTTCACCGGGACAGGGGGTTTACATTCAGTACTTC.

The chain uses TRBV7-9 and TRBJ1-1; tentative D call: TRBD1 (5 bases). The CDR3 is 15 residues long. Trimming shortened V by 7 bases and J by 3 bases, and 18 bases separated the two germline ends. From germline, CDR1 is SEHNR and CDR2 FQNEAQ (reference sequence). The CDR3 loop reads CASNAGWGLDTEAFF. In DNA form, the CDR3 reads TGTGCCAGCAACGCCGGGTGGGGGTTGGACACTGAAGCTTTCTTT.